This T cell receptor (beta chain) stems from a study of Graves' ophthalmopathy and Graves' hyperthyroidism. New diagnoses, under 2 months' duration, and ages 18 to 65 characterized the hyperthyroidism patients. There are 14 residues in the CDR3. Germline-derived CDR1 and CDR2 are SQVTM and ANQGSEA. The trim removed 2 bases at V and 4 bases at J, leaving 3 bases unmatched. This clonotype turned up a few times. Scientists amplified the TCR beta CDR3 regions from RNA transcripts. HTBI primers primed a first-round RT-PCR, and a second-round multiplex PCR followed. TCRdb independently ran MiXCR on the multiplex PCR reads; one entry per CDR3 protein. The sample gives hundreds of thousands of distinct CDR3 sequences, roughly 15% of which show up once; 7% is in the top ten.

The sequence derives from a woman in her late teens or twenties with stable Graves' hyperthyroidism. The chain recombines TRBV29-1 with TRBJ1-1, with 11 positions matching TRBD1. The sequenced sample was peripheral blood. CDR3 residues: CSVERDRGFTEAFF. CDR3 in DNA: TGCAGCGTTGAACGGGACAGGGGGTTCACTGAAGCTTTCTTT.